These 3 T cell receptor beta chains were all obtained from the same sample, sequenced in a study of blood T cells in healthy people across ages (dated by TCRdb to between 2014 and 2017). The library was obtained by 5' RACE. TCRdb records Illumina HiSeq 2500 as the sequencer. A second PCR of roughly 6 to 11 cycles was run with a J-beta primer mix and a sample-barcoded 5' primer. TCRdb's own reprocessing of the public reads used fastp at Q25 and MiXCR and kept productive beta chains. Duplicate CDR3 protein sequences are folded into a single record with the most common DNA and genes. Present in this sample are around 1.7 million distinct CDR3 sequences, approximately 30% of which were seen just once. Around 7.7% of the sample is held by the ten biggest clonotypes. Sequences were obtained from blood. These TCRs come from a woman in her 30s in good health.

This clonotype was seen ten or more times. The gene calls are TRBV4-2 and TRBJ1-2; 9 bases are a match to TRBD1. Germline trimming cut 4 bases from V and 6 bases from J; bases unmatched to any gene: 9. Germline assignment: CDR1 LGHNA and CDR2 YNFKEQ. The CDR3 sequence is 15 residues long. CDR3 residues: CASSPDRGSVNGYTF. Here the CDR3 DNA reads TGTGCCAGCAGCCCGGACAGGGGTTCGGTTAATGGCTACACCTTC.

This clonotype has a handful of counts. This chain joins TRBV24-1 and TRBJ1-2, with unresolved D. Germline V gene lookup returns CDR1 KGHDR and CDR2 SFDVKD. Trimming cost V 9 bases and J 7 bases, with 11 bases left between them. This CDR3 has 11 amino acids. The DNA for the CDR3 is TGTGCCACCCAGAGCTCGGCTGGCTACACCTTC. Amino acids: CATQSSAGYTF.

CDR3 bases: TGTGCCAGCAGGAGGCTGGGGCAGGAATCCTACGAGCAGTACTTC. Encoded protein: CASRRLGQESYEQYF. The rearrangement joins TRBV2 to TRBJ2-7; tentative D call: TRBD1 (5 bases). Germline V gene sequence: CDR1 SNHLY, CDR2 FYNNEI. V shed 6 bases and J shed 1 base, with 16 bases lying between them. The CDR3 runs to 15 residues.